What follows are 23 T cell receptor beta chains derived from one specimen sequenced in a study of CD8 T cells in ankylosing spondylitis. TCRdb processed the 5' RACE reads anew with MiXCR; each CDR3 protein has one entry. Here the sample spans under 85,000 distinct CDR3 sequences, about 5.4% being singletons. The sample was blood, either unsorted or a sorted T cell fraction (not recorded which). These receptors were obtained from a male donor with ankylosing spondylitis or in good health (not recorded which).

This clonotype came up many times. The chain is built from TRBV7-8 and TRBJ2-2; 11 nucleotides agree with TRBD2. This CDR3 has 19 residues. Germline V gives CDR1 SGHVS, CDR2 FQNEAQ. V lost 1 base to trimming and J lost 2 bases; unmatched junction nucleotides: 9. The CDR3 DNA follows: TGTGCCAGCAGCTTAGTCCGGCTAGCGGGGGGACAAAACACCGGGGAGCTGTTTTTT. This gives the protein CASSLVRLAGGQNTGELFF.

In its sample, this clonotype was seen many times. This chain connects TRBV6-5 to TRBJ1-5; D gene unclear. Germline lookup yields CDR1 MNHEY and CDR2 SVGAGI. CDR3 length: 14 amino acids. V was shortened by 2 bases and J by 4 bases, with 9 bases between the two germline ends. CDR3 DNA sequence: TGTGCCAGCAGTTACGCGGCAGTTAATCAGCCCCAGCATTTT. It encodes CASSYAAVNQPQHF.

There are many counts of this clonotype. The genes are TRBV10-3 and TRBJ2-5; D tentatively fits TRBD1 or TRBD2 (5 bases each). This CDR3 spans 15 amino acids. Germline V gene sequence: CDR1 ENHRY, CDR2 SYGVKD. Trimming left V 3 bases short and J 0 bases short, with 11 bases between. CDR3 in amino acids: CAISDGQGDQETQYF. The DNA for the CDR3 is TGTGCCATCAGTGACGGGCAGGGAGACCAAGAGACCCAGTACTTC.

This clonotype was picked up many times. J is TRBJ2-5 and V is TRBV28, with 7 bases aligning to TRBD2. CDR1 and CDR2 (germline): MDHEN, SYDVKM. The CDR3 runs 15 residues. Trimming removed 3 bases from V and 3 bases from J; junction bases left unmatched: 7. Written as DNA, the CDR3 is TGTGCCAGCAGTTTCGGGGTGGGGAGGGAAGAGACCCAGTACTTC. Translated: CASSFGVGREETQYF.

The table lists this clonotype with many counts. V is TRBV2 and J is TRBJ1-1, with no clear D. CDR1 SNHLY and CDR2 FYNNEI come from the germline V gene. The V end lost 3 bases, the J end lost 1 base, and 9 bases lay between the germline ends. The CDR3 covers 14 residues. The CDR3 DNA reads TGTGCCAGCAGTGAGGAGGGAGGGAACACTGAAGCTTTCTTT. Translating gives CASSEEGGNTEAFF.

This clonotype was counted ten times or more. This sequence joins TRBV28 and TRBJ1-5, with 11 bases fitting TRBD1. Looked up from germline, CDR1 is MDHEN and CDR2 is SYDVKM. Trimming cost V 3 bases and J 6 bases; bases outside gene matches: 16. CDR3 length equals 19 residues. In nucleotides, the CDR3 is TGTGCCAGCAGTTTTCCCGGGACAGGGGGACCTTTAGCAGGTCAGCCCCAGCATTTT. This codes for CASSFPGTGGPLAGQPQHF.

Ten or more counts support this clonotype. This chain uses TRBV6-5 with TRBJ2-7; D unresolved. This CDR3 is 14 amino acids long. Germline values: CDR1 MNHEY, CDR2 SVGAGI. V lost 0 bases and J 2 bases, leaving 8 bases between the germline ends. The chain's CDR3 is CASSYSGNTYEQYF. Written as DNA, the CDR3 is TGTGCCAGCAGTTACTCGGGGAATACCTACGAGCAGTACTTC.

This clonotype came up many times. The chain uses TRBV21-1 and TRBJ1-1; TRBD1 is taken as the D call from the table, unchecked against the DNA. TRBV21-1 is flagged as a pseudogene. The CDR3 totals 19 residues. The CDR3 region has the DNA TGTGCCAGCAGCACTAGCCGGACAGGCTCTCTGGGGAAGAACACTGAAGCTTTCTTT. Its translation is CASSTSRTGSLGKNTEAFF.

This clonotype was observed at least ten times. V and J are TRBV5-1 and TRBJ2-3; D could derive from TRBD1 or TRBD2 (5 bases each). Germline V gives CDR1 SGHRS, CDR2 YFSETQ. CDR3 length equals 19 residues. The ends were cut back, 2 bases at V and 4 bases at J, with 26 bases in the middle. The CDR3: CASSFVRGSGPENADTQYF. CDR3 bases: TGCGCCAGCAGCTTCGTTCGAGGGTCGGGGCCCGAGAATGCAGATACGCAGTATTTT.

This clonotype was seen at least ten times. This chain links TRBV10-3 with TRBJ1-5; 9 bases are a match to TRBD1. The CDR3 length is 13 residues. V lost 4 bases to trimming and J lost 5 bases; unmatched junction nucleotides: 0. Germline V gene lookup returns CDR1 ENHRY and CDR2 SYGVKD. CDR3 DNA: TGTGCCATCAGTGGGGACAGGGATCAGCCCCAGCATTTT. This gives the protein CAISGDRDQPQHF.

There are many counts of this clonotype. This chain connects TRBV7-9 to TRBJ2-2; the D gene is possibly TRBD1 (5 bases). V shed 5 bases and J shed 7 bases, with 14 bases lying between them. The CDR3 sequence is 14 residues long. From germline, CDR1 is SEHNR and CDR2 FQNEAQ (reference sequence). CDR3 in amino acids: CASSVKGCHGELFF. In DNA, the CDR3 is TGTGCCAGCAGCGTAAAGGGGTGTCACGGGGAGCTGTTTTTT.

This clonotype was observed at least ten times. The rearrangement uses TRBV20-1 and TRBJ2-4; D possibly corresponds to TRBD1 (5 bases). The CDR3 runs to 11 residues. The germline V gene encodes CDR1 DFQATT and CDR2 SNEGSKA (reference sequence). V lost 5 bases and J 7 bases, leaving 9 bases between the germline ends. For the CDR3, the DNA is TGCAGTGCTTACAGGCTCAACATTCAGTACTTC. It specifies CSAYRLNIQYF.

This clonotype was recorded many times. J is TRBJ1-5 and V is TRBV5-1; unclear D gene. V was cut by 1 base and J by 5 bases, with 10 bases left in between. From germline, CDR1 is SGHRS and CDR2 YFSETQ. The CDR3 is 14 amino acids. The CDR3 reads CASSLSGSHQPQHF. Written as DNA, the CDR3 is TGCGCCAGCAGCTTGTCTGGGAGCCATCAGCCCCAGCATTTT. Supplemented by reference TRBV5-1 and TRBJ1-5, the full variable domain reads KAGVTQTPRYLIKTRGQQVTLSCSPISGHRSVSWYQQTPGQGLQFLFEYFSETQRNKGNFPGRFSGRQFSNSRSEMNVSTLELGDSALYLCASSLSGSHQPQHFGDGTRLSIL.

This clonotype has a count of ten or more. The rearrangement joins TRBV20-1 to TRBJ2-1, with 8 nucleotides matching TRBD2. Germline trimming cut 3 bases from V and 8 bases from J; bases unmatched to any gene: 9. CDR3 length: 14 residues. CDR1 is DFQATT and CDR2 is SNEGSKA in the germline V gene (reference sequence). CDR3 in DNA: TGCAGTGCTAGCTCGGGGGGGCTGGCTGATGAGCAGTTCTTC. Its protein is CSASSGGLADEQFF.

This clonotype was observed at least ten times. This chain uses TRBV6-4 with TRBJ2-3, with a possible D match to TRBD2 (5 bases). This CDR3 has 14 residues. V dropped 2 bases and J dropped 10 bases, with 16 bases sitting between them. Germline CDR1 and CDR2: MRHNA and SNTAGT. CDR3 DNA: TGTGCCAGCAGTGACCGGTCTAGCCCATCGGCGCAGTATTTT. It encodes CASSDRSSPSAQYF.

This clonotype was counted ten times or more. This chain links TRBV2 with TRBJ2-3, with D hard to call. Trimming left V 6 bases short and J 0 bases short, with 10 bases between. This CDR3 is built from 14 residues. Germline CDR1 SNHLY, CDR2 FYNNEI. The CDR3 sequence: CASRPHGSTDTQYF. The CDR3 DNA reads TGTGCCAGCAGGCCTCACGGCAGCACAGATACGCAGTATTTT.

This clonotype was seen repeatedly, ten times or more. The chain couples TRBV7-3 to TRBJ2-1, with TRBD2 matching 12 bases. The CDR3 is 21 residues long. Germline CDR1 and CDR2: SGHTA and FQGTGA. After removal of 4 bases from V and 8 bases from J, the junction contained 24 bases not matched to a gene. CDR3 in amino acids: CASSSTTPRTLASGGADEQFF. The CDR3 DNA reads as TGTGCCAGCAGCTCGACGACCCCCAGGACTTTGGCTAGCGGGGGGGCCGATGAGCAGTTCTTC.

This clonotype was found many times. The V and J genes are TRBV23-1 and TRBJ1-5, with D maybe TRBD1 (5 bases). TRBV23-1 is an open reading frame, and its role is uncertain. The CDR3 spans 16 residues. V dropped 5 bases and J dropped 0 bases, with 14 bases sitting between them. The chain's CDR3 is CASSKWGYYSNQPQHF. CDR3 nucleotides: TGCGCCAGCAGTAAATGGGGCTACTATAGCAATCAGCCCCAGCATTTT.

This clonotype was counted ten times or more. J is TRBJ2-1 and V is TRBV20-1, with 9 bases fitting TRBD1. After removal of 5 bases from V and 7 bases from J, the junction contained 6 bases not matched to a gene. The CDR3 covers 13 residues. Germline V gives CDR1 DFQATT, CDR2 SNEGSKA (reference sequence). Here the CDR3 DNA reads TGCAGTGCTTCCGGGACAGGGTGGAATGAGCAGTTCTTC. Translation: CSASGTGWNEQFF.

The rearrangement uses TRBV29-1 and TRBJ2-1, with D tentatively TRBD1 (5 bases). There are 13 residues in the CDR3. In germline, CDR1 is SQVTM, CDR2 ANQGSEA. Trimming shortened V by 6 bases and J by 0 bases, and 9 bases separated the two germline ends. CDR3 amino acids: CSVRGSSYNEQFF. The CDR3 DNA follows: TGCAGCGTAAGGGGAAGCTCCTACAATGAGCAGTTCTTC.

There are many counts of this clonotype. V gene TRBV12-3 or TRBV12-4 combines with J gene TRBJ1-2; tentatively, D is TRBD1 (5 bases). This CDR3 contains 14 residues. V was cut by 0 bases and J by 4 bases, with 9 bases left in between. The CDR3: CASSLAQGGYGYTF. The CDR3 DNA reads TGTGCCAGCAGTTTAGCCCAGGGTGGCTATGGCTACACCTTC.

There are many counts of this clonotype. The V gene is TRBV5-1, the J gene TRBJ1-5; 7 nucleotides match TRBD1. The CDR3 extends over 13 amino acids. Germline loops: CDR1 SGHRS, CDR2 YFSETQ. The V gene end was trimmed by 4 bases and the J gene end by 5 bases; junction bases not matched to a gene: 3. Written as DNA, the CDR3 is TGCGCCAGCAGCCACACAGGGGATCAGCCCCAGCATTTT. Amino acid sequence: CASSHTGDQPQHF.

The V gene is TRBV12-3 or TRBV12-4, the J gene TRBJ2-7; 9 nucleotides align to TRBD2. J was trimmed by 1 base and V by 2 bases; bases with no gene match: 6. The CDR3 is made up of 16 amino acids. CDR3 in amino acids: CASSLLGAGGSYEQYF. The DNA for the CDR3 is TGTGCCAGCAGTTTACTAGGGGCGGGAGGGTCCTACGAGCAGTACTTC.